The T cell receptor (beta chain) described here comes from a study of vaccination effects on CD4 cells after COVID-19. Study information: Post-vaccine specimens arrived a median 72 days past the second dose.

Produced via immunoSEQ multiplex PCR; TCRdb's table is partial and in-frame only. In the table there are 13,000 to 15,000 clones, 72% of which are singletons. With regard to this clone: Its antigen remains unknown.

CDR1 is SGHAT, CDR2 FQNNGV, per germline. Trimming took 3 bases from V and 5 from J, leaving 4 bases between them. The CDR3 totals 11 residues. After expansion with viral peptide pools in the ViraFEST assay, antigen-specific CD4+ T cells were sequenced. When around 9 days of culture had elapsed, CD4+ T cells were isolated. Everyone in the study got two shots of either the BNT162b2 or mRNA-1273 vaccine. Previously uninfected by SARS-CoV-2, the vaccine recipients also showed negative nucleocapsid antibodies. Roughly 2.1 million PBMC per well received 10 IU/ml IL-2 and approximately 11 ug/ml peptides in culture. Cultures received IL-2 medium that replaced half the medium on days 3 and 7.

The TCR sequence derives from a human donor who received a COVID-19 vaccine. Here the sequenced sample was CD4+ T cells from PBMCs cultured with SARS-CoV-2 spike peptides, taken after COVID-19 vaccination. The V and J genes are TRBV11-2 and TRBJ2-5; no clear D gene. The CDR3 DNA reads as TGTGCCAGCAGCTTGTGGGAGACCCAGTACTTC. Amino acid sequence: CASSLWETQYF.